This TCR delta chain was obtained from a study of γδ T cells in repeated Plasmodium falciparum infection. Study information: Over approximately 640 days, donors received four mosquito-bite P. falciparum NF54 infections. Malian gammadelta TCRs were studied during no-transmission periods and across acute malaria episodes.

By share of the sample, this clone is medium-sized. Antigen specificity is unknown. This sample includes further DNA sequences coding for the same CDR3. Germline-derived CDR1 and CDR2 are TSWWSYY and QGS. Trimming left V 2 bases short and J 0 bases short, with 28 bases between. This CDR3 has 21 residues. Overall study results and limits: Many TCRgamma sequences overlapped between individuals in stable Vgamma9/Vdelta2+ repertoires.

Flow sorting of PBMC yielded separate Vgamma9/Vdelta2+ and Vdelta2-negative gammadelta T cell populations for bulk repertoire analysis. TRG and TRD sequences were obtained from every sorted gammadelta sample. TCRdb reapplied CATT to the multiplex PCR reads. Among tens of thousands of delta-chain clones, approximately 0.92% were seen once, and the ten largest hold 9% to 10%. Sequenced input: gamma-delta T cells from blood. The source of this sequence is a pool of human donors (malaria-infected and uninfected, not separated). The chain is built from TRDV1 and TRDJ1; no firm D call. The CDR3 DNA reads TGTGCTCTTGGGGAATTTGGGTCTCCGTTGGGTACTGAGTTATACACCGATAAACTCATCTTT. It is translated as CALGEFGSPLGTELYTDKLIF.